This TCR beta chain appears in the sequencing data of a study of blood T cell repertoires in COVID-19. V dropped 0 bases and J dropped 4; count of bases not matched to a gene: 14. Germline V gene lookup returns CDR1 MGHRA and CDR2 YSYEKL. The CDR3 runs 19 residues. Original analysis: How many nucleated cells were present was estimated from reference gene primer amplification. TCRdb's copy holds only in-frame clones and misses some; the assay was immunoSEQ multiplex PCR. D and trimming were read from the DNA, whereas the V and J calls and clone size are those reported in that table. The repertoire holds fewer than 250,000 clones, with about 90% as singletons.

Sequenced sample: peripheral blood. The chain employs TRBV4-1 and TRBJ1-5; TRBD1 agrees at 8 bases. The TCR was taken from a man aged 55 to 70 with COVID-19, enrolled during active disease. As DNA, the CDR3 is TGCGCCAGCAGCCAAGAAGGAAGCCGGACAGGGAGCGGGAATCAGCCCCAGCATTTT. Its translation is CASSQEGSRTGSGNQPQHF.